This entry describes one T cell receptor (beta chain). Its antigen is not known. Investigators separated out CD4+ T cells once about 10 days of culture had passed. Two-dose BNT162b2 or mRNA-1273 vaccination was given to participants. This sample was included in a study of vaccination effects on CD4 cells after COVID-19. V was trimmed by 0 bases and J by 12 bases, leaving 15 bases between them. CDR1 SNHLY and CDR2 FYNNEI come from the germline V gene. The CDR3 sequence is 14 residues long. Sequencing was performed with immunoSEQ multiplex PCR; in TCRdb, only in-frame clones are kept and a portion is missing. The top ten hold more than 2% of the sample, which has tens of thousands of clones, under 80% seen once.

This receptor was identified in a human donor who received a COVID-19 vaccine. The genes are TRBV2 and TRBJ2-1, with D perhaps matching TRBD1 (6 bases). The sample was CD4+ T cells from PBMCs cultured without peptide, taken after COVID-19 vaccination. CDR3 amino acids: CASSEASVGALQFF. The CDR3 nucleotides read TGTGCCAGCAGTGAAGCGTCCGTGGGGGCCCTGCAGTTCTTC.